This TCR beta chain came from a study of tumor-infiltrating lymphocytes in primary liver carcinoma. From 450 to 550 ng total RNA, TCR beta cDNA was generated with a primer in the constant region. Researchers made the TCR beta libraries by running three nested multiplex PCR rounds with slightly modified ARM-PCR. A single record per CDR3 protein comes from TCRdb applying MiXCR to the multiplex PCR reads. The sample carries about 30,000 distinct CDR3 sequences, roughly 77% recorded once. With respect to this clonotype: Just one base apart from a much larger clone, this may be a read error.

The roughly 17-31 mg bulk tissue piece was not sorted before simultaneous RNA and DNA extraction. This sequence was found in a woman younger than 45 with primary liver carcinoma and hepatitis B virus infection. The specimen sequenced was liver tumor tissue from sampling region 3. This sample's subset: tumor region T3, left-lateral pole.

The CDR3 is CTSSLVYHDTQYF. CDR3 coding DNA: TGTACCAGCAGCTTAGTTTATCACGATACGCAGTATTTT. This chain links TRBV7-2 with TRBJ2-3; D unclear. In germline, CDR1 is SGHTA, CDR2 FQGNSA. Trimming removed 1 base at V and 6 bases at J, with 8 bases between. This CDR3 has 13 residues.